This T cell receptor (beta chain) was recovered during a study of blood T cell repertoires in COVID-19 (dated by TCRdb to about 2020). As for the study more broadly: Collaborator samples came from the United States, Italy and Spain and covered acute and convalescent phases of COVID-19. The dataset comprised deeply sampled blood TCRbeta repertoires from subjects exposed to, actively infected with, or recovered from COVID-19. Nearly every sample came with metadata listing a de-identified subject ID, COVID-19 status, age in years and sex. The repertoires were released in a freely available public database meant as a resource for research on the immune response to SARS-CoV-2. Where available, HLA class I and class II types were taken from metadata supplied by the sample provider and were not determined by assay-based typing. The samples were drawn from two sources: the first 160 participants of the ongoing ImmuneRACE study, and 1,000 to 1,500 subjects contributed by 6 global collaborators. The prospective study material was composed of cDNA or gDNA derived from T cells, B-cell-depleted T cells, or PBMCs. Overall study results and their limits: The amount of clinical and demographic metadata varied by source and participant and was provided uncurated.

Concerning this clone itself: Its antigen target is currently unknown. The junction departs from germline at one end; a sequencing error may be responsible.

The immunoSEQ Assay, a bias-controlled multiplex PCR, was used to amplify TCRbeta CDR3 regions from genomic DNA. Processing in the source paper ran as follows. The number of nucleated cells in each sample was estimated by amplification of reference gene primers within the assay. To quantify the absolute abundance of each unique TCRbeta CDR3 rearrangement, sequence reads were collapsed and filtered. For each sample, productive Simpson clonality was calculated as the square root of Simpson's diversity index across productive rearrangements. TCRdb holds this immuneACCESS table with in-frame rearrangements only. Some clones are missing; in checked studies, unresolved V genes explain under half, and the rest has no known cause. For V, J and clone size, that table is used; D and trimming come from the DNA. This sample is represented by 200,000 to 250,000 clones; around four fifths of them were singletons. The ten largest clones capture 15% to 20% of the sample.

Whole blood was collected in K2EDTA tubes by collaborating institutions according to the institutions' own protocols. Collaborator samples were shipped for TCRbeta analysis as frozen whole blood, isolated PBMCs, or DNA extracted from either sample type. CDR3 length: 11 amino acids, cysteine to phenylalanine. Left in the record is the CDR3 DNA by itself, 33 bases read in frame from the first base. From a lookup of the germline V gene (reference sequence), CDR1 and CDR2 are DFQATT and SNEGSKA. Sequencing was carried out using peripheral blood. This sequence uses TRBV20-1 and TRBJ1-1; the D gene is not confidently resolved. This sequence originates from a woman of 80 years or more with active or convalescent COVID-19. The CDR3 protein is CSARAPLLGGF. The DNA reads TGCAGTGCCCGAGCCCCCCTGCTCGGTGGCTTT.